This record concerns one T cell receptor beta chain sequence. Method: immunoSEQ multiplex PCR; TCRdb's copy keeps in-frame clones and lacks some. The data contain approximately 260,000 clones, about 86% of them singletons. This record belongs to a study of blood T cell repertoires in COVID-19. Trimming took 4 bases from V and 6 from J, leaving 7 bases between them. The CDR3 spans 12 residues. From germline, CDR1 is SGHTA and CDR2 FQGNSA. The sequenced sample consisted of PBMCs or T cells enriched from blood (not recorded which). This receptor was identified in a man over 45 who had recovered from COVID-19. The V call is TRBV7-2, the J call TRBJ1-5, with no clear D. The CDR3 DNA reads as TGTGCCAGCAGCTCCCTAGGTCAGCCCCAGCATTTT. Translated: CASSSLGQPQHF.